These 13 T cell receptor beta chains were all obtained from the same sample, sequenced in a study of spatial heterogeneity in lung cancer. TCRdb reanalysed the 5' RACE reads using MiXCR and keeps one entry per CDR3 protein. This sample has 950 to 1,500 distinct CDR3 sequences, with approximately 35% found just once. Their cognate antigens are unknown. General study points: Mutation tallies in tumors tracked expanded intratumoral alpha and beta TCR counts.

Time point reported: sample taken at primary tumor resection. The source material was lung tumor tissue, sampled at surgery. These receptors were obtained from a male donor with early-stage non-small cell lung cancer.

The table lists this clonotype with a few counts. Since the library was made to target alpha chains, this beta chain is a stray read and its abundance is not meaningful. The V and J genes are TRBV7-2 and TRBJ2-5, with 7 bases identical to TRBD2. The germline CDR1 and CDR2 sequences are SGHTA and FQGNSA. The trim removed 1 base at V and 2 bases at J, leaving 4 bases unmatched. The CDR3 length is 15 residues. CDR3 region: CASSLVASGQETQYF. Written as DNA, the CDR3 is TGTGCCAGCAGCTTAGTGGCTAGCGGACAAGAGACCCAGTACTTC.

Details on this clonotype: Because this beta chain is a stray read in a library intended to capture alpha chains, its abundance should not be given much weight. The V call is TRBV6-1, the J call TRBJ1-1; a weak D match, TRBD1 (5 bases). V lost 4 bases and J 7 bases, leaving 16 bases between the germline ends. Per the germline V gene, CDR1 is MNHNS and CDR2 is SASEGT. The CDR3 contains 14 residues. The CDR3 DNA reads as TGTGCCAGCAGTGCTCTCTGGGGAGGGGATGAAGCTTTCTTT. Its translation is CASSALWGGDEAFF.

Remarks on this clonotype: This beta chain appears as a stray read in a library generated for alpha chains; its size is not informative. The rearrangement joins TRBV29-1 to TRBJ2-4; TRBD2 matches 7 bases. There are 16 residues in the CDR3. J was trimmed by 3 bases and V by 1 base; bases with no gene match: 9. The V gene's germline CDR1 is SQVTM and CDR2 ANQGSEA. In DNA form, the CDR3 reads TGCAGCGTTGAAGTAAGGCTAGCGGTACTCAAAAACATTCAGTACTTC. Protein product: CSVEVRLAVLKNIQYF.

As for this clonotype: The library was designed around alpha chains, so this beta chain is a stray read whose abundance carries little weight. The rearrangement joins TRBV20-1 to TRBJ2-1; 8 bases line up with TRBD1. The CDR3 loop spans 16 amino acids. Looked up from germline, CDR1 is DFQATT and CDR2 is SNEGSKA (reference sequence). V lost 6 bases to trimming and J lost 0 bases; unmatched junction nucleotides: 10. The CDR3 here is CSAPAGGPSSYNEQFF. The CDR3 nucleotides read TGCAGTGCCCCGGCAGGGGGCCCTAGCTCCTACAATGAGCAGTTCTTC.

On this clonotype itself: Since the library was made to target alpha chains, this beta chain is a stray read and its abundance is not meaningful. The J gene is TRBJ2-5, the V gene TRBV7-9; 9 bases match TRBD1. Per the germline V gene, CDR1 is SEHNR and CDR2 is FQNEAQ (reference sequence). The CDR3 extends over 14 amino acids. V gave up 2 bases and J gave up 3 bases; unmatched junction bases: 1. The CDR3 coding sequence is TGTGCCAGCAGCTTATGGGACAGGGAAGAGACCCAGTACTTC. Encoded protein: CASSLWDREETQYF.

Of note for this clonotype: Little can be read into the size of this beta chain, an off-target read in a library designed for alpha chains. This chain links TRBV29-1 with TRBJ2-5; 13 bases are a match to TRBD2. V lost 6 bases, J lost 3 bases, and 4 bases stayed unmatched. CDR3 length: 14 amino acids. CDR1 is SQVTM, CDR2 ANQGSEA, per germline. The CDR3 protein is CSVDGLAGEETQYF. The CDR3, as DNA: TGCAGCGTCGATGGACTAGCGGGAGAAGAGACCCAGTACTTC.

As for this clonotype: This beta chain represents an off-target read in a library built for alpha chains; its size is of limited meaning. This chain links TRBV6-2 or TRBV6-3 with TRBJ2-7; 7 bases match TRBD1. The trim removed 2 bases at V and 5 bases at J, leaving 6 bases unmatched. The CDR3 spans 14 residues. The germline V gene encodes CDR1 MNHEY and CDR2 SVGEGT. CDR3 in amino acids: CASSYRGPLDEQYF. The CDR3 region has the DNA TGTGCCAGCAGTTACAGGGGGCCTCTGGACGAGCAGTACTTC.

With regard to this clonotype: This beta chain is off target for a library built for alpha chains, so its abundance means little. V usage is TRBV5-4 and J usage is TRBJ2-5; no clear D. V shed 4 bases and J shed 2 bases, with 6 bases lying between them. Germline V gene lookup returns CDR1 SGHNT and CDR2 YYREEE (reference sequence). The CDR3 has 12 residues. CDR3 residues: CASSLPQETQYF. The CDR3 nucleotides read TGTGCCAGCAGCCTACCTCAAGAGACCCAGTACTTC.

There are a few counts of this clonotype. This beta chain was picked up by a library intended for alpha chains and is off target, so its count carries little meaning. The rearrangement joins TRBV27 to TRBJ2-5; D is possibly TRBD1 (6 bases). V was pared by 6 bases and J by 5 bases, with 10 bases between. This CDR3 has 12 residues. Germline V gene data show CDR1 as MNHEY and CDR2 as SMNVEV (reference sequence). The CDR3 DNA reads as TGTGCCAGCAGCCAAAGGGGGGAGACCCAGTACTTC. Its translation is CASSQRGETQYF.

With regard to this clonotype: Since it is a stray read in a library aimed at alpha chains, this beta chain has a size that is not meaningful. The chain links TRBV15 to TRBJ2-3, with D hard to call. The CDR3 has 15 amino acids. The V and J ends lost 1 base and 3 bases respectively, with 11 bases between them. CDR1 and CDR2 (germline): LNHNV, YYDKDF (reference sequence). The CDR3 is CATSRAGVGTDTQYF. The CDR3 DNA follows: TGTGCCACCAGCAGAGCGGGCGTGGGTACAGATACGCAGTATTTT. Combining the CDR3 with reference TRBV15 and TRBJ2-3 gives the whole variable domain DAMVIQNPRYQVTQFGKPVTLSCSQTLNHNVMYWYQQKSSQAPKLLFHYYDKDFNNEADTPDNFQSRRPNTSFCFLDIRSPGLGDTAMYLCATSRAGVGTDTQYFGPGTRLTVL.

This clonotype was seen only once. This beta chain slipped into a library made for alpha chains as a stray read, so its size is not meaningful. The V and J genes are TRBV5-1 and TRBJ2-5; the match to TRBD1 covers 8 bases. There are 15 residues in the CDR3. The germline CDR1 and CDR2 sequences are SGHRS and YFSETQ. The J segment lost 4 bases and the V segment lost 0 bases, leaving 5 bases of the junction unmatched. CDR3 sequence reads: CASSLADRGGETQYF. CDR3 sequence (DNA): TGCGCCAGCAGCTTGGCCGACAGGGGAGGAGAGACCCAGTACTTC.

This clonotype has only a few counts. This beta chain is a stray sequence in a library constructed for alpha chains; its clone size is not meaningful. V is TRBV5-1 and J is TRBJ2-7, with a weak D call TRBD2 (6 bases). The CDR3 has 14 amino acids. The V end was cut by 0 bases, the J end by 7 bases, with 14 bases between. Germline CDR1 SGHRS, CDR2 YFSETQ. Here the CDR3 reads CASSLGGIGREQYF. The CDR3, as DNA: TGCGCCAGCAGCTTGGGAGGAATAGGGAGGGAGCAGTACTTC.

By sample fraction, this clonotype is medium-sized. Found in a library prepared for alpha chains, this beta chain is an off-target read, and its abundance has little meaning. CDR3 nucleotide sequence: TGTGCCAGCAGCGGCCATGAGCAGTTCTTC. It translates to CASSGHEQFF. The V and J genes are TRBV11-2 and TRBJ2-1, with D unresolved. The CDR3 is 10 residues long. From germline, CDR1 is SGHAT and CDR2 FQNNGV. Trimming removed 5 bases at V and 8 bases at J, with 4 bases between.